The present TCR beta chain was sequenced within a study of identical twins listed by TCRdb under 2016. In the study overall: To test whether fetal clonotypes persist, the study used deep sequencing on TCR alpha and beta repertoires from monozygotic twins, unrelated adults of various ages, and cord blood. To rule out contamination, replicate twin experiments were performed at different times with different library preparation protocols. The research as a whole found: A weaker excess of twin sharing was found in beta out-of-frame sequences because the signal-to-noise ratio was lowered by fewer shared sequences. Out-of-frame TCR alpha sharing in monozygotic twins was systematically underestimated by recombination models, whereas sharing between unrelated individuals was in agreement with the recombination models. Invariant T cells such as MAIT and iNKT could partly confound zero-insertion analyses, though diverse VJ usage argued against this for most clonotypes. Fewer insertions were carried by abundant cord blood beta clonotypes, a similar but weaker trend appeared in young adult naive repertoires, and no such trend appeared in memory repertoires. Because the same donors could not be followed over many years, conclusions were based on cross-sectional statistical analysis. Compared with coincidental sharing between unrelated individuals, out-of-frame TCR alpha sequences shared between twins showed an excess of sequences with low generation probability.

V sheds 2 bases and J sheds 0 bases, leaving 10 bases between their ends. Including the terminal cysteine and phenylalanine, the CDR3 comprises 15 residues. CDR3 DNA is the only sequence kept; it has 45 bases, read in frame from the first base. Based on the germline V gene, the CDR1 and CDR2 sequences are SGHNT and YENEEA. Receptor amplification or capture employed 5' RACE. For sequencing, an Illumina HiSeq 2000 was employed. A universal primer binding site was introduced by template switching, and a unique molecular identifier was present in the final cDNA, enabling accurate counting of TCR cDNA molecules. Specific primers in the conserved constant-segment region were used to synthesize first-strand cDNA for the TCR alpha and beta chains. Each cDNA library was double barcoded, with a SMART-Mk sample barcode plus Illumina barcodes, to control for contamination. TruSeq adapter sequences along with Illumina sample barcodes were introduced in two successive PCR steps. Sequencing of the TCR alpha and beta cDNA libraries was done on the Illumina HiSeq platform using custom primers. On the study's bioinformatics: MiGEC was used to process raw reads and extract unique molecular identifiers, and MiXCR was used to find CDR3 positions. Recombination models were inferred per individual with the repgenHMM and IGoR tools using an EM algorithm. The tcR package in R was used for shared clonotype analysis, with sharing normalized by the product of cloneset sizes. Out-of-frame nonproductive sequences were analyzed to study raw recombination free of thymic and clonal selection effects. TCRdb's own reprocessing of the public reads used fastp at Q25 and MiXCR and kept productive beta chains. Each entry merges the rows of one CDR3 protein and shows their most common DNA and genes. These V and J calls rely on TCRdb rather than the paper's analysis. This sample lists roughly 630,000 distinct CDR3 sequences; 7.1% were detected once. The ten largest clonotypes hold 1.6% of the sample.

About this clonotype: There is no known antigen for this receptor. It has no much larger one-base neighbor in the sample; base qualities were not kept.

All donors were healthy Caucasians. Three pairs of female monozygotic twins, all aged about 18 to 29 years, were included in the twin cohort. Peripheral blood mononuclear cells were the source from which RNA for the TCR libraries was isolated. This sample was shared with a second study, whose subject was yellow fever vaccine responses in identical twins. In that second paper, the authors write: According to the authors, in identical twins the way T cells responded to vaccination appeared partly convergent and partly personalized. In the study, vaccine-responding T cell clones were precisely tracked in identical twins.

Source material: PBMCs. This TCR was sampled from a woman aged 18-29 years in good health. The rearrangement combines TRBV11-3 with TRBJ2-5; TRBD2 is a weak D gene call, 6 bases matching. The sequenced DNA: TGTGCCAGCAGCTTAAATCGGGGGAACCAAGAGACCCAGTACTTC. This is translated as CASSLNRGNQETQYF.